A selection of T cell receptor beta chains follows, all from one sample in a study of blood T cell repertoires in COVID-19. Method: immunoSEQ multiplex PCR; TCRdb's copy keeps in-frame clones and lacks some. The data show 150,000 to 200,000 clones, with 88% seen just once and roughly 9% held by the top ten. The sample was PBMCs or T cells enriched from blood (not recorded which). All receptors come from a woman in her late teens or twenties who had recovered from COVID-19. Each CDR3 is given with its conserved first and last residue. The D gene is left open where the match is weak. Only part of the rows carry a size: once, few, many, or a class if the clone is expanded.

v_gene,abundance,d_gene,j_gene,CDR3nt,CDR3aa
TRBV27,-,TRBD2,TRBJ2-7,TGTGCCAGCAGTCCTGGGACTAGCGGGAGGGGCGAGCAGTACTTC,CASSPGTSGRGEQYF
TRBV19,-,-,TRBJ2-1,TGTGCCAGTAGTAACTCCGGACAGAAAGTGGGGAATGAGCAGTTCTTC,CASSNSGQKVGNEQFF
TRBV3-1/TRBV3-2,-,TRBD2,TRBJ2-7,TGTGCCAGCAGCCCCGGGACTAGCATTCACGAGCAGTACTTC,CASSPGTSIHEQYF
TRBV20-1,-,-,TRBJ1-5,TGCAGTGCTAGTCTACCCACCAATCAGCCCCAGCATTTT,CSASLPTNQPQHF
TRBV4-2,-,-,TRBJ1-2,TGTGCCAGCAGCCAAGGGGCCCCCGCCGAGGGCTACACCTTC,CASSQGAPAEGYTF
TRBV7-2,-,TRBD1,TRBJ1-3,TGTGCCAGCAGCTTAGGGTATCACAGGGGGAACACCATATATTTT,CASSLGYHRGNTIYF
TRBV10-3,-,TRBD1,TRBJ1-6,TGTGCCATCAGCTCCGGACAGGGGGCTTATTCACCCCTCCACTTT,CAISSGQGAYSPLHF
TRBV15,-,TRBD1,TRBJ1-5,TGTGCCACCAGCGGAAGGCTAGGGACAGGCTCGGGTCAGCCCCAGCATTTT,CATSGRLGTGSGQPQHF
TRBV6-5,-,TRBD1,TRBJ1-2,TGTGCCAGCAGTTACCTAGGACAGGGTTTTGGTGGCTACACCTTC,CASSYLGQGFGGYTF
TRBV29-1,-,-,TRBJ2-2,TGCAGCGCTGGACAGCCAGAGAACACCGGGGAGCTGTTTTTT,CSAGQPENTGELFF
TRBV27,-,TRBD1,TRBJ2-7,TGTGCCAGCAGTTTATCCCCCGACAGGGGCGAGCAGTACTTC,CASSLSPDRGEQYF
TRBV3-1/TRBV3-2,-,-,TRBJ1-2,TGTGCCAGCAGCCCTCGGCAGGGGAGCGGCTATGGCTACACCTTC,CASSPRQGSGYGYTF
TRBV19,-,-,TRBJ2-5,TGTGCCAGTAGTACTAGGAGCTCCCAAGAGACCCAGTACTTC,CASSTRSSQETQYF
TRBV18,-,TRBD2,TRBJ2-5,TGTGCCAGCTCACCACTAAGCGGGGGGTCACAAGAGACCCAGTACTTC,CASSPLSGGSQETQYF
TRBV4-3,-,-,TRBJ1-1,TGCGCCAGCAGCCAAGATGGGGGCTGGTACACTGAAGCTTTCTTT,CASSQDGGWYTEAFF
TRBV19,-,-,TRBJ2-1,TGTGCCAGTAGTATGGATACAGGGTTAGGGGGCTACAATGAGCAGTTCTTC,CASSMDTGLGGYNEQFF
TRBV28,-,-,TRBJ1-1,TGTGCCAGCAGTTCCGTAACCGCGGTGGCTTTCTTT,CASSSVTAVAFF
TRBV7-8,-,-,TRBJ1-1,TGTGCCAGCAGCTTTTCGGTCCCCGTTGAAGCTTTCTTT,CASSFSVPVEAFF
TRBV2,few,-,TRBJ2-7,TGTGCCAGCAGTGATAGGGACTTATACGAGCAGTACTTC,CASSDRDLYEQYF
TRBV6-5,-,TRBD1,TRBJ2-7,TGTGCCAGCAGTCAACAGGGGAACGAGCAGTACTTC,CASSQQGNEQYF
TRBV28,-,-,TRBJ2-7,TGTGCCAGCAGTTTAGCGGGAAATGTCCACGAGCAGTACTTC,CASSLAGNVHEQYF
TRBV11-2,-,TRBD2,TRBJ2-5,TGTGCCAGCAGCTTAGGGGCTAGCGGGGAGACCCAGTACTTC,CASSLGASGETQYF
TRBV12-3/TRBV12-4,-,-,TRBJ2-7,TGTGCCAGCAGTTTGGGGTACCAGGGGGAGCAGTACTTC,CASSLGYQGEQYF
TRBV6-5,once,-,TRBJ1-1,TGTGCCAGCAGAGACAGCTACACTGAAGCTTTCTTT,CASRDSYTEAFF
TRBV19,many,TRBD1,TRBJ2-6,TGTGCCAGCATGATTCCGGGACAGGGGTCTGGGGCCAACGTCCTGACTTTC,CASMIPGQGSGANVLTF
TRBV10-3,-,TRBD1,TRBJ1-2,TGTGCCATCAGCGAACAGGAGGGGGCGGTGGGCTACACCTTC,CAISEQEGAVGYTF
TRBV6-5,-,-,TRBJ2-7,TGTGCCAGCAGCGAGGTGCCCGAAGACTACGAGCAGTACTTC,CASSEVPEDYEQYF
TRBV28,-,TRBD1,TRBJ1-2,TGTGCCAGCAGGGAACAGGGGGCGCTTAACTATGGCTACACCTTC,CASREQGALNYGYTF
TRBV6-5,-,-,TRBJ1-6,TGTGCCAGCAGCCGTCGGGGGACGGGTTCACCCCTCCACTTT,CASSRRGTGSPLHF
TRBV27,-,TRBD2,TRBJ2-3,TGTGCCAGCAGTTTGGCGGGAGTTACAGATACGCAGTATTTT,CASSLAGVTDTQYF
TRBV28,-,-,TRBJ1-5,TGTGCCAGCAGTTTACGGTTTCGTGATAGCAATCAGCCCCAGCATTTT,CASSLRFRDSNQPQHF
TRBV6-5,-,-,TRBJ2-2,TGTGCCAGCAGTTACTCAACAGGGCCCACCGGGGAGCTGTTTTTT,CASSYSTGPTGELFF
TRBV14,-,-,TRBJ1-1,TGTGCCAGCATCCCCCTCCCGGCAGGGTGGACTGAAGCTTTCTTT,CASIPLPAGWTEAFF
TRBV19,few,TRBD1,TRBJ1-2,TGTGCCAGTAGTATAAACCCTAACAGGGGGAAAGGCTACACCTTC,CASSINPNRGKGYTF
TRBV29-1,once,TRBD1,TRBJ1-1,TGCAGCGTTGAAGAAAACAGGGGCACTGAAGCTTTCTTT,CSVEENRGTEAFF
TRBV29-1,-,TRBD1,TRBJ1-2,TGCAGCGTTGAGACAGGGGCTATTAACTATGGCTACACCTTC,CSVETGAINYGYTF
TRBV3-1/TRBV3-2,-,-,TRBJ2-4,TGTGCCAGCAGCAACAACCTCGCCAAAAACATTCAGTACTTC,CASSNNLAKNIQYF
TRBV6-5,-,-,TRBJ1-1,TGTGCCAGCAGTCAGACAGGAAACACTGAAGCTTTCTTT,CASSQTGNTEAFF
TRBV2,-,-,TRBJ2-1,TGTGCCAGCAGTGAGCCCGAGCCAGAGCAGTTCTTC,CASSEPEPEQFF
TRBV3-1/TRBV3-2,-,-,TRBJ2-2,TGTGCCAGCAGCCACTACGATCAGGGTGCCGGGGAGCTGTTTTTT,CASSHYDQGAGELFF
TRBV7-3,-,TRBD2,TRBJ2-2,TGTGCCAGCAGCCCGCAAGGGGCTAGCGGGAGGCCCGGGGAGCTGTTTTTT,CASSPQGASGRPGELFF
TRBV5-4,-,-,TRBJ1-4,TGTGCCAGCAGCCCTGCTCCGGGAAAAGGGGAAAAACTGTTTTTT,CASSPAPGKGEKLFF
TRBV6-2/TRBV6-3,-,TRBD2,TRBJ2-6,TGTGCCAGCATCCCCGCAGGGAGGGGCTCTGGGGCCAACGTCCTGACTTTC,CASIPAGRGSGANVLTF
TRBV6-5,-,-,TRBJ2-6,TGTGCCAGCAGCCACCCAGGCTCTGGGGCCAACGTCCTGACTTTC,CASSHPGSGANVLTF
TRBV3-1/TRBV3-2,-,TRBD1,TRBJ1-5,TGTGCCAGCAGCCCCGGGACAGGGTCAAATCAGCCCCAGCATTTT,CASSPGTGSNQPQHF
TRBV19,-,-,TRBJ2-3,TGTGCCAGTAGTATAGGACTAGTTACCACAGATACGCAGTATTTT,CASSIGLVTTDTQYF
TRBV10-2,many,TRBD2,TRBJ2-3,TGCGCCAGCAGTGAACCCCTAGCGGGCTTCACAGATACGCAGTATTTT,CASSEPLAGFTDTQYF
TRBV2,once,-,TRBJ1-6,TGTGCCAGCAGTGCCAGGGATAATTCACCCCTCCACTTT,CASSARDNSPLHF
TRBV7-2,-,-,TRBJ1-1,TGTGCCAGCAGCATGCACGGGTCGATGAACACTGAAGCTTTCTTT,CASSMHGSMNTEAFF
TRBV4-2,-,-,TRBJ2-5,TGTGCCAGCAGCCAAGGTCTCCCCCCGGAGACCCAGTACTTC,CASSQGLPPETQYF
TRBV28,-,TRBD1,TRBJ1-5,TGTGCCAGCAGTTCGACAGGGAGGTTTAAGGGCAATCAGCCCCAGCATTTT,CASSSTGRFKGNQPQHF
TRBV5-1,-,TRBD1,TRBJ1-6,TGCGCCAGCAGCTGGGGGACAGGGGGCTACTCACCCCTCCACTTT,CASSWGTGGYSPLHF